A selection of T cell receptor beta chains follows, all from one sample in a study of PD-1 blockade in mismatch repair-deficient tumors. Profiled with immunoSEQ multiplex PCR; TCRdb holds only in-frame clones, not every one. The table lists some 100,000 clones, 82% of them singletons. The material sequenced was peripheral blood, taken approximately 35 weeks after starting pembrolizumab. The origin of the receptors is an adult with mismatch repair-deficient cancer. Each CDR3 is given with its conserved first and last residue. D genes are given only for firm matches. Rows may omit the clone size; those that give it use once, few, many or a size class.

d_gene: TRBD2
abundance: NA
j_gene: TRBJ2-1
v_gene: TRBV7-2
CDR3aa: CASSPMGLADVQFF
CDR3nt: TGTGCCAGCAGCCCCATGGGACTAGCGGATGTGCAGTTCTTC

d_gene: NA
abundance: NA
j_gene: TRBJ2-7
v_gene: TRBV27
CDR3aa: CASKSDPGLPYEQYF
CDR3nt: TGTGCCAGCAAAAGCGATCCCGGCCTCCCCTACGAGCAGTACTTC

d_gene: NA
abundance: NA
j_gene: TRBJ1-1
v_gene: TRBV4-1
CDR3aa: CASSLTGNTEAFF
CDR3nt: TGCGCCAGCAGCTTGACCGGTAACACTGAAGCTTTCTTT

d_gene: TRBD2
abundance: NA
j_gene: TRBJ2-3
v_gene: TRBV7-9
CDR3aa: CASSLVAGHPTDTQYF
CDR3nt: TGTGCCAGCAGCTTAGTAGCGGGACACCCCACAGATACGCAGTATTTT

d_gene: TRBD1
abundance: few
j_gene: TRBJ1-2
v_gene: TRBV7-9
CDR3aa: CASSLGTGQNYGYTF
CDR3nt: TGTGCCAGCAGCTTAGGGACAGGGCAGAACTATGGCTACACCTTC

d_gene: NA
abundance: NA
j_gene: TRBJ2-1
v_gene: TRBV4-1
CDR3aa: CASSQVLQGDNEQFF
CDR3nt: TGCGCCAGCAGCCAAGTCTTACAGGGCGACAATGAGCAGTTCTTC

d_gene: TRBD2
abundance: few
j_gene: TRBJ2-2
v_gene: TRBV5-5
CDR3aa: CASSIRAGANTGELFF
CDR3nt: TGTGCCAGCAGCATACGAGCGGGAGCGAACACCGGGGAGCTGTTTTTT

d_gene: TRBD1
abundance: NA
j_gene: TRBJ1-1
v_gene: TRBV23-1
CDR3aa: CASSQGVNTEAFF
CDR3nt: TGCGCCAGCAGCCAGGGGGTGAACACTGAAGCTTTCTTT

d_gene: TRBD1
abundance: NA
j_gene: TRBJ2-5
v_gene: TRBV10-1
CDR3aa: CASSAETDRGFRGETQYF
CDR3nt: TGCGCCAGCAGCGCGGAAACGGACAGGGGATTTCGGGGAGAGACCCAGTACTTC

d_gene: NA
abundance: few
j_gene: TRBJ2-7
v_gene: TRBV27
CDR3aa: CASTRASSYEQYF
CDR3nt: TGTGCCAGCACCAGGGCAAGCTCCTACGAGCAGTACTTC

d_gene: NA
abundance: NA
j_gene: TRBJ2-2
v_gene: TRBV10-2
CDR3aa: CASSILETGELFF
CDR3nt: TGCGCCAGCAGTATCCTAGAAACCGGGGAGCTGTTTTTT

d_gene: NA
abundance: NA
j_gene: TRBJ2-3
v_gene: TRBV18
CDR3aa: CASSPGRGTDTQYF
CDR3nt: TGTGCCAGCTCACCGGGGCGGGGCACAGATACGCAGTATTTT

d_gene: TRBD2
abundance: NA
j_gene: TRBJ2-3
v_gene: TRBV7-8
CDR3aa: CASSHLAGGMDTQYF
CDR3nt: TGTGCCAGCAGCCACCTAGCGGGAGGGATGGATACGCAGTATTTT

d_gene: TRBD1
abundance: NA
j_gene: TRBJ2-5
v_gene: TRBV10-3
CDR3aa: CAISESSRGREETQYF
CDR3nt: TGTGCCATCAGTGAGTCGAGCAGGGGGCGGGAAGAGACCCAGTACTTC

d_gene: TRBD1
abundance: once
j_gene: TRBJ1-2
v_gene: TRBV5-1
CDR3aa: CASSLAIGQGGDGYTF
CDR3nt: TGCGCCAGCAGCTTGGCCATAGGACAGGGGGGAGATGGCTACACCTTC

d_gene: TRBD2
abundance: NA
j_gene: TRBJ2-3
v_gene: TRBV27
CDR3aa: CASRREAGATTDTQYF
CDR3nt: TGTGCCAGCAGACGAGAAGCGGGAGCTACTACAGATACGCAGTATTTT

d_gene: TRBD1
abundance: NA
j_gene: TRBJ1-1
v_gene: TRBV19
CDR3aa: CASSPRTGLNTEAFF
CDR3nt: TGTGCCAGTAGTCCGCGGACAGGGTTGAACACTGAAGCTTTCTTT

d_gene: NA
abundance: NA
j_gene: TRBJ1-4
v_gene: TRBV4-1
CDR3aa: CASSQVSLSEKLFF
CDR3nt: TGCGCCAGCAGCCAAGTTAGCCTCTCTGAAAAACTGTTTTTT

d_gene: TRBD1
abundance: NA
j_gene: TRBJ1-5
v_gene: TRBV2
CDR3aa: CASRGTANNQPQHF
CDR3nt: TGTGCCAGCAGGGGGACAGCAAACAATCAGCCCCAGCATTTT

d_gene: TRBD2
abundance: NA
j_gene: TRBJ2-1
v_gene: TRBV10-3
CDR3aa: CATHGTSGRAGNEQFF
CDR3nt: TGTGCCACCCACGGGACTAGCGGGAGGGCCGGCAATGAGCAGTTCTTC

d_gene: NA
abundance: NA
j_gene: TRBJ1-1
v_gene: TRBV7-9
CDR3aa: CASSLAASAEAFF
CDR3nt: TGTGCCAGCAGCTTAGCGGCGTCAGCCGAAGCTTTCTTT

d_gene: NA
abundance: NA
j_gene: TRBJ2-7
v_gene: TRBV7-9
CDR3aa: CASSRDGPYEQYF
CDR3nt: TGTGCCAGCAGTAGGGACGGTCCCTACGAGCAGTACTTC

d_gene: TRBD2
abundance: NA
j_gene: TRBJ2-1
v_gene: TRBV5-6
CDR3aa: CASSLSALAGPYNEQFF
CDR3nt: TGTGCCAGCAGCTTGTCTGCCCTAGCGGGACCCTACAATGAGCAGTTCTTC

d_gene: NA
abundance: NA
j_gene: TRBJ1-4
v_gene: TRBV7-9
CDR3aa: CASSVGEGYEKLFF
CDR3nt: TGTGCCAGCAGCGTAGGAGAGGGTTATGAAAAACTGTTTTTT

d_gene: TRBD2
abundance: NA
j_gene: TRBJ2-3
v_gene: TRBV7-6
CDR3aa: CASSLTTSGRTKDTQYF
CDR3nt: TGTGCCAGCAGCTTAACCACTAGCGGGAGGACTAAAGATACGCAGTATTTT

d_gene: TRBD1
abundance: NA
j_gene: TRBJ2-6
v_gene: TRBV19
CDR3aa: CASSSGQRNVLTF
CDR3nt: TGTGCCAGTAGTTCGGGACAGAGAAACGTCCTGACTTTC

d_gene: TRBD1
abundance: once
j_gene: TRBJ2-5
v_gene: TRBV28
CDR3aa: CASSLTRTGKETQYF
CDR3nt: TGTGCCAGCAGTTTAACCCGGACAGGGAAAGAGACCCAGTACTTC

d_gene: NA
abundance: NA
j_gene: TRBJ1-2
v_gene: TRBV10-3
CDR3aa: CAINDRGANYGYTF
CDR3nt: TGTGCCATCAACGACCGGGGGGCGAACTATGGCTACACCTTC

d_gene: NA
abundance: many
j_gene: TRBJ2-1
v_gene: TRBV27
CDR3aa: CASSFPTGAGYNEQFF
CDR3nt: TGTGCCAGCAGTTTTCCTACGGGGGCGGGCTACAATGAGCAGTTCTTC

d_gene: NA
abundance: few
j_gene: TRBJ1-2
v_gene: TRBV6-5
CDR3aa: CASSYGSGGLDGYTF
CDR3nt: TGTGCCAGCAGTTACGGATCCGGAGGCCTTGATGGCTACACCTTC

d_gene: NA
abundance: once
j_gene: TRBJ1-2
v_gene: TRBV7-9
CDR3aa: CASSLVLGGANYGYTF
CDR3nt: TGTGCCAGCAGCTTAGTATTGGGGGGCGCGAACTATGGCTACACCTTC

d_gene: NA
abundance: NA
j_gene: TRBJ2-1
v_gene: TRBV19
CDR3aa: CASRGSTSYNEQFF
CDR3nt: TGTGCCAGTAGGGGGTCGACATCCTACAATGAGCAGTTCTTC

d_gene: NA
abundance: NA
j_gene: TRBJ2-1
v_gene: TRBV27
CDR3aa: CASSLTGTVNEQFF
CDR3nt: TGTGCCAGCAGTTTGACCGGGACCGTCAATGAGCAGTTCTTC

d_gene: NA
abundance: NA
j_gene: TRBJ2-6
v_gene: TRBV9
CDR3aa: CASSVGGSGANVLTF
CDR3nt: TGTGCCAGCAGCGTAGGCGGCTCTGGGGCCAACGTCCTGACTTTC

d_gene: TRBD2
abundance: few
j_gene: TRBJ2-5
v_gene: TRBV11-1
CDR3aa: CASSLSGRGETQYF
CDR3nt: TGTGCCAGCAGCCTTAGCGGGAGAGGAGAGACCCAGTACTTC

d_gene: NA
abundance: few
j_gene: TRBJ2-7
v_gene: TRBV4-1
CDR3aa: CASSQARGRRDGEQYF
CDR3nt: TGCGCCAGCAGCCAAGCTCGAGGGAGAAGGGATGGGGAGCAGTACTTC

d_gene: NA
abundance: NA
j_gene: TRBJ1-1
v_gene: TRBV28
CDR3aa: CASSLNYLMNTEAFF
CDR3nt: TGTGCCAGCAGTTTAAACTACTTAATGAACACTGAAGCTTTCTTT

d_gene: NA
abundance: NA
j_gene: TRBJ1-5
v_gene: TRBV19
CDR3aa: CASSRQGEGNQPQHF
CDR3nt: TGTGCCAGTAGTCGTCAGGGAGAAGGCAATCAGCCCCAGCATTTT

d_gene: NA
abundance: NA
j_gene: TRBJ1-1
v_gene: TRBV9
CDR3aa: CASSAGDTGVAEAFF
CDR3nt: TGTGCCAGCAGCGCCGGGGACACTGGTGTCGCTGAAGCTTTCTTT

d_gene: TRBD1
abundance: NA
j_gene: TRBJ1-6
v_gene: TRBV19
CDR3aa: CASTNGTGNSPLHF
CDR3nt: TGTGCCAGTACTAACGGGACAGGTAATTCACCCCTCCACTTT

d_gene: NA
abundance: NA
j_gene: TRBJ2-7
v_gene: TRBV10-3
CDR3aa: CAIRKGNYEQYF
CDR3nt: TGTGCCATCCGCAAGGGAAACTACGAGCAGTACTTC

d_gene: TRBD2
abundance: NA
j_gene: TRBJ2-7
v_gene: TRBV11-3
CDR3aa: CASSLVWQGGRYEQYF
CDR3nt: TGTGCCAGCAGCTTAGTGTGGCAGGGAGGGAGGTACGAGCAGTACTTC

d_gene: TRBD2
abundance: NA
j_gene: TRBJ2-3
v_gene: TRBV19
CDR3aa: CASLAGAGTDTQYF
CDR3nt: TGTGCCAGCCTAGCGGGAGCAGGCACAGATACGCAGTATTTT

d_gene: NA
abundance: NA
j_gene: TRBJ1-5
v_gene: TRBV2
CDR3aa: CAIKGESNQPQHF
CDR3nt: TGTGCCATAAAGGGGGAGAGCAATCAGCCCCAGCATTTT

d_gene: TRBD2
abundance: NA
j_gene: TRBJ2-7
v_gene: TRBV6-6
CDR3aa: CASSYLAGDYEQYF
CDR3nt: TGTGCCAGCAGTTACCTAGCGGGGGACTACGAGCAGTACTTC